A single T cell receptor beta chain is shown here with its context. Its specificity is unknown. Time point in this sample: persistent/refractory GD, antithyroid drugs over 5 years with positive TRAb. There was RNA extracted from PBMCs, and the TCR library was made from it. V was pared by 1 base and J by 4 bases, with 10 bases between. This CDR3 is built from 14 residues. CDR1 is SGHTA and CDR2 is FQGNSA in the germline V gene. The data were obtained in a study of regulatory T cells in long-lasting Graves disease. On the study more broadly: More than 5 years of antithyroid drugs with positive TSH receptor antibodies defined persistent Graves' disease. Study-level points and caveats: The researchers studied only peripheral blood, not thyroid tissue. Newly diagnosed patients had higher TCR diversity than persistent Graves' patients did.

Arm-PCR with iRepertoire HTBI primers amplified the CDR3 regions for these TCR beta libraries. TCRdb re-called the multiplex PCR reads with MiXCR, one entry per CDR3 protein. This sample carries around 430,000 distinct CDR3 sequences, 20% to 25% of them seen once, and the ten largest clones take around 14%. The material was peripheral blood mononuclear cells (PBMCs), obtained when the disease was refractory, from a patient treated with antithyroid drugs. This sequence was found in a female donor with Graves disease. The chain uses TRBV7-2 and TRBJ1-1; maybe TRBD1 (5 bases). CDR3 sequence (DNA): TGTGCCAGCAGCTTAGAATTAGGGACCACTGAAGCTTTCTTT. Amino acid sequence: CASSLELGTTEAFF.